This T cell receptor beta chain was recovered during a study of technical replicates of blood from a handful of donors. Here immunoSEQ multiplex PCR was the method, and the copy in TCRdb shows in-frame clones only, minus some. The sample consists of 99,000 or so clones, 95% of them appearing once. Germline V CDR1 and CDR2: LNHDA, SQIVND (reference sequence). The CDR3 is 14 residues long. V was clipped by 5 bases and J by 2 bases, with 13 bases between them. The chain uses TRBV19 and TRBJ2-7; tentative D call: TRBD2 (5 bases). This sequence originates from a human donor in good health. The sequencing sample was made of T cells isolated from PBMCs. In DNA, the CDR3 is TGTGCCAGTAGTTGGGCCAAGGAGGCCTACGAGCAGTACTTC. This codes for CASSWAKEAYEQYF.